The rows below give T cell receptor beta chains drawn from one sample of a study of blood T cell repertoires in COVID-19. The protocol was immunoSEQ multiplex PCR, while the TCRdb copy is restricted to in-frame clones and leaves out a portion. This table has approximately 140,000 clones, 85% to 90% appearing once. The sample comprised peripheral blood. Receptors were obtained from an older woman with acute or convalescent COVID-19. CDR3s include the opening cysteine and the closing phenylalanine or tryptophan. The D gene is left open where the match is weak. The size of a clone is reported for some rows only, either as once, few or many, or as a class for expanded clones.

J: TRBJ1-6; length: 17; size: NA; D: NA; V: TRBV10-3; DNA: TGTGCCATCAGTGAGTCGAAACGGAGCTCCTATAATTCACCCCTCCACTTT; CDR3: CAISESKRSSYNSPLHF
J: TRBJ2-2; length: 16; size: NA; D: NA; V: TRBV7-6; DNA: TGTGCCAGCAGCTTAAGGGGCAGGGCGAACACCGGGGAGCTGTTTTTT; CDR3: CASSLRGRANTGELFF
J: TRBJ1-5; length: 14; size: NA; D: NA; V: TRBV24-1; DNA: TGTGCCACGGGGGATCGGGACAACAATCAGCCCCAGCATTTT; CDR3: CATGDRDNNQPQHF
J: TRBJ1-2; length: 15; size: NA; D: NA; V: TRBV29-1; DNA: TGCAGCGTTGTAGGTCTAGGACAGCCGATTTATGGCTACACCTTC; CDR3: CSVVGLGQPIYGYTF
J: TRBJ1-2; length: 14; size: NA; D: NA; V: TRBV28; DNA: TGTGCCAGCCGATCCAGGGGAGAGGTCTATGGCTACACCTTC; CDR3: CASRSRGEVYGYTF
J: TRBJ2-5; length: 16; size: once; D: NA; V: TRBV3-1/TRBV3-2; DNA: TGTGCCAGCAGCCAAGTACTACAAGGGGGCCAAGAGACCCAGTACTTC; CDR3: CASSQVLQGGQETQYF
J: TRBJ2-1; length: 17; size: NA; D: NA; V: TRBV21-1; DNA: TGTGCCAGCAGCAAAAGTGGGGGGGGGAGCTCCTACAATGAGCAGTTCTTC; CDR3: CASSKSGGGSSYNEQFF
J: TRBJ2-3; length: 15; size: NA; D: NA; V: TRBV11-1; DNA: TGTGCCAGCAGCTCTTCGTCCTTTAGCACAGATACGCAGTATTTT; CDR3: CASSSSSFSTDTQYF
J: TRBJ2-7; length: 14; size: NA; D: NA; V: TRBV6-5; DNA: TGTGCCAGCAGTTTCCGGGACTCCGGTGACGAGCAGTACTTC; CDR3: CASSFRDSGDEQYF
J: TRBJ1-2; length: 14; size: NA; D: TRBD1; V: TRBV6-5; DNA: TGTGCCAGCAGTCGGACAGGGGCTAACTATGGCTACACCTTC; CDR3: CASSRTGANYGYTF